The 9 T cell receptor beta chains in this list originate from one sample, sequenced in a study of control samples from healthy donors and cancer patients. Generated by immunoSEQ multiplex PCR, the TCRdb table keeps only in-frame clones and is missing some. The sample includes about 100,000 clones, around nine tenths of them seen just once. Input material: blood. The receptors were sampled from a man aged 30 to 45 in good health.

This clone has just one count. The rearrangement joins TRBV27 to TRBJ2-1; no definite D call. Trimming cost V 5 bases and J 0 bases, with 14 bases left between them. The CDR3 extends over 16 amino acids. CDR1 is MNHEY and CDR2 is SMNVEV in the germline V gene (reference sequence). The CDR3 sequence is CASSPIDTSSYNEQFF. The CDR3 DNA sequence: TGTGCCAGCAGTCCTATCGACACTTCCTCCTACAATGAGCAGTTCTTC.

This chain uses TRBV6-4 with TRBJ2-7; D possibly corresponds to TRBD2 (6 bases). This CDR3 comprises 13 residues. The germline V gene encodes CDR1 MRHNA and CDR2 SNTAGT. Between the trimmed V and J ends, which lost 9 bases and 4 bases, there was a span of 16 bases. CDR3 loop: CARPLGGSYEQYF. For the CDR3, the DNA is TGTGCCAGACCTTTGGGGGGATCTTACGAGCAGTACTTC.

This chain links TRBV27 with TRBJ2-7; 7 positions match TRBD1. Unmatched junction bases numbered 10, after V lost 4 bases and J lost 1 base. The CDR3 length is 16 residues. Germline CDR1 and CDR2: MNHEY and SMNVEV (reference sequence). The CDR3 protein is CASSSNQGQRSYEQYF. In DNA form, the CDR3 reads TGTGCCAGCAGTTCAAACCAGGGACAGAGATCCTACGAGCAGTACTTC.

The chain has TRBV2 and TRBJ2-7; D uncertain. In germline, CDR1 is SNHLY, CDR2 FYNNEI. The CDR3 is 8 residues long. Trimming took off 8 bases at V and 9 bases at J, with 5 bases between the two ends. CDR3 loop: CASLSQYF. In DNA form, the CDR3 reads TGTGCCAGCCTGTCGCAGTACTTC.

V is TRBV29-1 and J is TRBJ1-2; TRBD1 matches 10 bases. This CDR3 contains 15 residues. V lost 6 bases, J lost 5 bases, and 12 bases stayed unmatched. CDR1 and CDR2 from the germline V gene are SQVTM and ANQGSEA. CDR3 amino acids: CSVLGGTGAGYGYTF. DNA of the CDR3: TGCAGCGTCTTGGGGGGGACAGGGGCAGGTTATGGCTACACCTTC.

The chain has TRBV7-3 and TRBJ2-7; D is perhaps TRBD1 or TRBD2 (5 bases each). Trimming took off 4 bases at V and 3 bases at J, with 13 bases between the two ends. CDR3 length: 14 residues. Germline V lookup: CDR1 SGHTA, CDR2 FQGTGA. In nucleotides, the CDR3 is TGTGCCAGCAGCTCGGATGGGGGAAACTACGAGCAGTACTTC. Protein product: CASSSDGGNYEQYF.

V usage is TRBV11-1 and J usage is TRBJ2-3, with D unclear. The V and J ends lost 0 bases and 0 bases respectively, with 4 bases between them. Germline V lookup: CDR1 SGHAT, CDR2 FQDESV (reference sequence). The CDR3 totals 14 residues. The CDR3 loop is CASSLARSTDTQYF. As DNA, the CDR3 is TGTGCCAGCAGCTTAGCAAGAAGCACAGATACGCAGTATTTT.

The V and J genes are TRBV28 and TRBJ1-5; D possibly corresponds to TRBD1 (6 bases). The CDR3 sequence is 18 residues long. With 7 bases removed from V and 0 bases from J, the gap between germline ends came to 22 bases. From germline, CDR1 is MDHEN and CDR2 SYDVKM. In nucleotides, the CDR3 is TGTGCCAGCACCACCCCGGGACAAAACTCTTATAGCAATCAGCCCCAGCATTTT. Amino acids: CASTTPGQNSYSNQPQHF.

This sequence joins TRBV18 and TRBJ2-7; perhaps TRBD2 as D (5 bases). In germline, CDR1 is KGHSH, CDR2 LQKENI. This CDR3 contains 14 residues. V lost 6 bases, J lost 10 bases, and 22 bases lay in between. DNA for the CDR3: TGTGCCAGCTCCCCTAGTCGGCGGGTGGATACCCAGTACTTC. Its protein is CASSPSRRVDTQYF.